Given below is one T cell receptor beta chain in context. This entry is derived from a study of regulatory T cells in long-lasting Graves disease. Investigators prepared the TCR beta libraries by applying iRepertoire HTBI primers and Arm-PCR of CDR3 regions. From the multiplex PCR reads, TCRdb called clonotypes with MiXCR, one entry per CDR3 protein. The table has roughly 450,000 distinct CDR3 sequences, less than 25% seen once. V gave up 1 base and J gave up 5 bases, with 6 bases separating them. This CDR3 has 13 amino acids. Time point of the sample: persistent/refractory GD, antithyroid drugs over 5 years with positive TRAb. RNA from PBMCs was the source of the TCR library.

This material consisted of peripheral blood mononuclear cells (PBMCs), taken when the disease was refractory, from a patient treated with antithyroid drugs. The rearrangement joins TRBV12-3 or TRBV12-4 to TRBJ2-1; perhaps TRBD2 as D (5 bases). The clonotype comes from a female donor with Graves disease. The CDR3 protein is CASSLELDNEQFF. The CDR3 coding sequence is TGTGCCAGCAGTTTAGAACTAGACAATGAGCAGTTCTTC.